The sequence of this T cell receptor beta chain was determined in a study of glioma-infiltrating T cells after dendritic cell vaccination. The CDR3 sequence is 15 residues long. Between the trimmed V and J ends, which lost 0 bases and 8 bases, there was a span of 15 bases. Germline V lookup: CDR1 SGHRS, CDR2 YFSETQ. General observations from the study: Survival was not directly related to TCR clonality in these patients.

With respect to this clone: Its specificity is unknown.

Described time point: after dendritic cell vaccination, including at tumor progression/relapse. Isocitrate dehydrogenase mutation was absent in all glioblastoma patients. Produced via immunoSEQ multiplex PCR; TCRdb's table is partial and in-frame only. The sample shows approximately 85,000 clones, around 84% of them seen only once. The V and J genes are TRBV5-1 and TRBJ2-1; TRBD2 might be the D (7 bases). This specimen was blood, taken after dendritic cell vaccination. This TCR was sampled from a human donor with glioblastoma. The CDR3 spells CASSLGAGAVDEQFF. In DNA form, the CDR3 reads TGCGCCAGCAGCTTGGGGGCGGGGGCAGTGGATGAGCAGTTCTTC.